Below, one T cell receptor beta chain is given with its context. This clonotype was seen a few times. Its antigen specificity is not known. There are no base qualities to consult, and no much larger clone falls within one base. The source of the sample is a study of CD4 and CD8 cells across lung adenocarcinoma regions listed by TCRdb under 2018. Some background on the complete study: To look at intratumor heterogeneity in the T cell receptor repertoire, the study compared tumor centers against tumor margins.

Receptor libraries were prepared by PCR. The run used a HiSeq X Ten. TCRdb took the public reads, trimmed them with fastp at Q25, ran MiXCR for clone calling and kept in-frame beta chains. Each CDR3 protein appears once, grouped with its most common genes and DNA. For this sample the table gives about 3,300 distinct CDR3 sequences, of which 64% were detected only once. Approximately 18% of the sample comes from the top ten. Donors were patients with localized lung adenocarcinoma, a subtype of non-small cell lung cancer. Samples were obtained from the margins of localized lung adenocarcinomas. For TCR repertoire analysis, CD4+ T cells from tumor tissue were profiled separately from CD8+ T cells. Specimen: CD4+ T cells from the margin of a lung tumor. The cell subset or site label, as the study defines it: tumor margin region. The source is a female donor with lung adenocarcinoma. The CD4 and CD8 labels of this study may be unreliable.

The DNA is as follows: TGTGCCAGCCGGGGGACCGGCTACAATGAGCAGTTCTTC. It codes for CASRGTGYNEQFF. The chain links TRBV6-1 with TRBJ2-1; TRBD2 might be the D gene, on 6 matching bases. The CDR3, cysteine through phenylalanine, is 13 amino acids long. Of all the DNA, just the CDR3 is kept, 39 bases in frame from base 1. V was cut back by 8 bases and J by 3 bases, leaving a gap of 11 bases between them. CDR1 and CDR2 are read off the germline V gene as MNHNS and SASEGT.